The entry below describes one T cell receptor beta chain. Its target antigen remains unknown. Base qualities are missing; no much larger clone stands one base away. Sample time point, as interpreted from the label and publication: cycle 4 day 1 (C4D1), after 6 weeks of nivolumab. Every trial patient had relapsed following autologous stem cell transplantation, and prior brentuximab vedotin exposure was what differed among cohorts A, B and C. Using a Miltenyi CD4+ T cell isolation kit, CD4+ T cells were purified from thawed PBMCs through magnetic negative selection. The trial cohort was composed of over 50 patients with relapsed/refractory classical Hodgkin lymphoma, for whom complete response, partial response or progressive disease was recorded as best overall response. Single-agent nivolumab was administered to trial patients in the multi-cohort phase II CheckMate 205 trial. An independent review committee assessed best overall response by applying the 2007 International Working Group response criteria. Trial PBMCs were collected just before the start of nivolumab (C1D1) and during therapy at cycle 2 day 1 and cycle 4 day 1. Peripheral blood was collected in 8 mL Vacutainer Cell Preparation Tubes, from which PBMCs were isolated by centrifugation and then cryopreserved. Purified CD4+ and CD8+ fractions were prepared only for cases with an additional available PBMC sample. Magnetically labelled cells were depleted on LS columns in a quadroMACS separator, and the flow-through was collected as the purified fraction.

This entry comes from a study of PD-1 blockade in classical Hodgkin lymphoma (TCRdb year 2020). About the study as a whole: Nivolumab dosing was 3 mg/kg intravenously every 2 weeks, continuing until either disease progression or unacceptable toxicity. The study used CyTOF and TCR beta sequencing to define a peripheral blood immune signature of response to PD-1 blockade in classical Hodgkin lymphoma. Broader findings and caveats from the paper: By C4D1, a significant rise was seen in CD4+ TCR diversity but not in CD8+ TCR diversity (p=0.0027 vs p=0.16), and the rise was most apparent among complete responders (p=0.02). The study was restricted to a single clinical trial cohort, and the causes of repertoire differences, possibly disease activity or prior therapy, were left undefined. Patients starting nivolumab less than 1 year after ASCT had lower diversity and were excluded from later analyses to avoid confounding by immune reconstitution. Newly diagnosed patients were reported to have lower baseline TCR diversity than healthy donors, and relapsed/refractory patients were reported to have lower baseline TCR diversity still. Among trial patients, those achieving complete response had baseline diversity similar to that of newly diagnosed patients, while diversity was significantly lower in partial responders and progressors.

The Qiagen DNeasy kit was used to extract genomic DNA from unsorted PBMCs and from the negatively selected CD4+ and CD8+ fractions. Amplification of TCR beta CDR3 regions was done by immunoSEQ multiplex PCR with primers that anneal to V and J segments. Amplification bias was minimized using a synthetic immune receptor repertoire, and residual bias was removed computationally after sequencing. For the original study's pipeline: Custom Python scripts were used to quantify repertoire diversity as the Shannon entropy index. Unsorted, CD4+ and CD8+ repertoires were examined separately, except in combined analyses, for which CD4+ and CD8+ sequences were merged in silico. Clonal expansion was defined as a frequency increase of at least 2-fold after treatment compared with C1D1, and clones undetected at baseline were assigned a pseudocount of 0.5. Clones with 0 or 1 copy at C1D1 were defined as singleton clones, while clones with 2 or more copies were defined as non-singleton clones. Clones expanded in unsorted samples were assigned a CD4+, CD8+ or unknown annotation through matching of protein sequences in sorted samples from the same patient. Wilcoxon tests on paired samples were used to test diversity changes from C1D1 to C4D1. Not all clones reach the TCRdb copy of this immuneACCESS table, which keeps in-frame sequences only. Checked studies attribute under half of the gap to unresolved V genes and leave the rest unexplained. V and J calls and clone size are as listed in that table; D and trimming were resolved from the DNA. The table for this sample lists fewer than 35,000 clones; around 90% of them were counted only once. The biggest ten clones account for about 0.31% of the sample.

V ends up 5 bases short and J 4 bases short, with an unmatched junction base count of 6. CDR1 and CDR2 (MNHEY, SMNVEV) derive from the germline V gene (reference sequence). The CDR3, from cysteine to phenylalanine, totals 15 residues. Only the CDR3 part of the read is kept: 45 bases, read in frame from the first base. This TCR was sampled from a human donor with classical Hodgkin lymphoma. The chain uses TRBV27 and TRBJ2-2, with 8 bases matching TRBD2. Sequencing was performed on CD4+ T cells from blood, taken before the fourth cycle of nivolumab. CDR3 protein: CASSTPGLGTGELFF. The bases read TGTGCCAGCAGTACACCGGGACTAGGCACCGGGGAGCTGTTTTTT.